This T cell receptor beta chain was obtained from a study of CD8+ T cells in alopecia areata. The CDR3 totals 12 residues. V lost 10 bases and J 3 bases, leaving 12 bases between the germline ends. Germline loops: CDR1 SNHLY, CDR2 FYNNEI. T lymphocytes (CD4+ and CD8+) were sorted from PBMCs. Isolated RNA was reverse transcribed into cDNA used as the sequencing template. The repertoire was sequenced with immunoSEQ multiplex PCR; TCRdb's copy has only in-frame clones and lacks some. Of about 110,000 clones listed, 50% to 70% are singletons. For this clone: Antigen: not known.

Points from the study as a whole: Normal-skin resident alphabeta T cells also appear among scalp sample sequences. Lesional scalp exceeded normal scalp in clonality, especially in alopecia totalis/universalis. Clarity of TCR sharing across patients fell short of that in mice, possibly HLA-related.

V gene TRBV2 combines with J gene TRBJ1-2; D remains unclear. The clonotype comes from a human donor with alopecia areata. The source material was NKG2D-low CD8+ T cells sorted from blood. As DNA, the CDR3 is TGTGCCACCCCGGAGTCTGACTATGGCTACACCTTC. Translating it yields CATPESDYGYTF.